These T cell receptor beta chains were read from a single sample in a study of T cells in Graves' hyperthyroidism and ophthalmopathy. TCRdb re-derived calls from the multiplex PCR reads in MiXCR, one entry per CDR3 protein. The sample lists about 710,000 distinct CDR3 sequences; over 15% were seen once. Sequenced input: blood. The receptors originated from a man in his late teens or twenties with Graves' hyperthyroidism. The CDR3 runs from the conserved cysteine through the conserved F or W. D genes are given only for firm matches. For some rows the clone size is stated as once, few or many, or as a class when expanded; others skip it.

V,J,D,size,DNA,CDR3
TRBV28,TRBJ2-1,TRBD2,many,TGTGCCAGCAGTTCCCCCCGAACTAGCGGGAGGCTCACCGGTGAGCAGTTCTTC,CASSSPRTSGRLTGEQFF
TRBV12-3/TRBV12-4,TRBJ2-2,TRBD2,few,TGTGCCAGCAGTTTGGGGCGGGGGGGCACCGGGGAGCTGTTTTTT,CASSLGRGGTGELFF
TRBV28,TRBJ1-1,.,many,TGTGCCAGCAGTCGAGTTACGGGAATGAACACTGAAGCTTTCTTT,CASSRVTGMNTEAFF
TRBV30,TRBJ1-4,.,.,TGTGCCTGGAGTATAGGGTACGAAGAAAAACTGTTTTTT,CAWSIGYEEKLFF
TRBV12-3/TRBV12-4,TRBJ2-7,.,few,TGTGCCAGCAGTCGAACGAGGGGGGCAATCTACGAGCAGTACTTC,CASSRTRGAIYEQYF
TRBV20-1,TRBJ1-2,.,few,TGCAGTGCTAGAGATCTCAGTGCCCGTGGCTACACCTTC,CSARDLSARGYTF
TRBV20-1,TRBJ1-1,.,few,TGCAGTGCTAGAAAAGGGAGCACTGAAGCTTTCTTT,CSARKGSTEAFF
TRBV5-1,TRBJ2-7,.,once,TGCGCCAGCAGCACCGGGAACTTCGAGCAGTACTTC,CASSTGNFEQYF
TRBV28,TRBJ1-5,.,.,TGTGCCAGCAGTTTGGCCAGGAGGGATCAGCCCCAGCATTTT,CASSLARRDQPQHF
TRBV6-2/TRBV6-3,TRBJ1-2,.,many,TGTGCCAGCAGTTACGGAGCCATTCGACACTATGGCTACACCTTC,CASSYGAIRHYGYTF
TRBV11-2,TRBJ2-1,.,many,TGTGCCAGCAGCTTAGATGGTCGCCCAGTAAGCTCCTACAATGAGCAGTTCTTC,CASSLDGRPVSSYNEQFF
TRBV6-1,TRBJ2-7,TRBD2,many,TGTGCCAGCAGTTGGCAAGCGGGACCATCCTACGAGCAGTACTTC,CASSWQAGPSYEQYF
TRBV5-1,TRBJ1-2,TRBD1,.,TGCGCCAGCAGCTTGGTCACGGGGACAGGGGGCTATGGCTACACCTTC,CASSLVTGTGGYGYTF
TRBV27,TRBJ2-6,.,.,TGTGCCAGCAGTTTAACAGGGCTCTCTGGGGCCAACGTCCCGACTTTC,CASSLTGLSGANVPTF
TRBV20-1,TRBJ2-2,TRBD2,.,TGCAGTGCTAGATATAGCGGGAACGCCGGGGAGCTGTTTTTT,CSARYSGNAGELFF
TRBV7-9,TRBJ2-7,.,many,TGTGCCAGCAGCCCCCGGGACGGAATCTACGAGCAGTACTTC,CASSPRDGIYEQYF
TRBV7-2,TRBJ1-4,TRBD1,.,TGTGCCAGCACCCAGGGGGGTGCGGGGACGGGGGAAAAACTGTTTTTT,CASTQGGAGTGEKLFF
TRBV24-1,TRBJ2-1,TRBD2,few,TGTGCCACCAGTGATAGACCCGGGACTAGCGGGGGGTCAAATGAGCAGTTCTTC,CATSDRPGTSGGSNEQFF
TRBV19,TRBJ2-3,.,.,TGTGCCAGTAGTATAGGACTCCCCGCGGCAGATACGCAGTATTTT,CASSIGLPAADTQYF
TRBV3-1,TRBJ2-1,TRBD2,many,TGTGCCAGCAGCCATACAGCGGGAAGTGAGCAGTTCTTC,CASSHTAGSEQFF
TRBV6-1,TRBJ2-1,TRBD2,many,TGTGCCAGCAGTGAACTGTATCTTACTAGCGGGAGAAATGAGCAGTTCTTC,CASSELYLTSGRNEQFF
TRBV19,TRBJ1-4,.,few,TGTGCCAGTAGGGGTGGGTTCGAAAAACTGTTTTTT,CASRGGFEKLFF
TRBV2,TRBJ1-6,TRBD1,.,TGTGCCAGCAGGGGACAGGGTCATGTATCACCCCTCCACTTT,CASRGQGHVSPLHF
TRBV27,TRBJ2-2,.,few,TGTGCCAGCAGTTTAATTGGAAGCGGGGAGCTGTTTTTT,CASSLIGSGELFF
TRBV5-1,TRBJ1-1,.,.,TGCGCCAGCAGCTTGTCAGGAGCCCCCACTGAAGCTTTCTTT,CASSLSGAPTEAFF
TRBV7-2,TRBJ1-4,.,.,TGTGCCAGCAGCTTCGGGGTCGGGGAAAAACTGTTTTTT,CASSFGVGEKLFF
TRBV28,TRBJ1-2,.,.,TGTGCCAGCACCTCCCCTAGGAACTATGGCTACACCTTC,CASTSPRNYGYTF
TRBV27,TRBJ2-7,TRBD1,.,TGTGCCAGCAGTTCCCACGACAGGGTGGGCTACGAGCAGTACTTC,CASSSHDRVGYEQYF
TRBV3-1,TRBJ2-1,.,.,TGTGCCAGCAGCCGAGATCAAGGGACTCCGCTTAACGAGCAGTTCTTC,CASSRDQGTPLNEQFF
TRBV3-1,TRBJ2-1,.,few,TGTGCCAGCATGGGAGAGACTTACAATGAGCAGTTCTTC,CASMGETYNEQFF
TRBV11-3,TRBJ1-2,TRBD1,.,TGTGCCAGCAGCTTCGTAGGGGGCGGTTATACTAACTATGGCTACACCTTC,CASSFVGGGYTNYGYTF
TRBV12-3/TRBV12-4,TRBJ1-1,.,many,TGTGCCAGCAGTCCGTCTGAAGCTTTCTTT,CASSPSEAFF
TRBV29-1,TRBJ2-1,TRBD2,few,TGCAGCGTTGTTCGGATAGCGGGAGTGGGGAACAATGAGCAGTTCTTC,CSVVRIAGVGNNEQFF
TRBV7-2,TRBJ2-3,TRBD2,.,TGTGCCAGCAGCTGGGCGACTAGCGGAAGCACAGATACGCAGTATTTT,CASSWATSGSTDTQYF
TRBV12-3/TRBV12-4,TRBJ1-1,TRBD1,many,TGTGCCAGCACCTCGGACAGGGGGGACACTGAAGCTTTCTTT,CASTSDRGDTEAFF
TRBV6-1,TRBJ1-2,TRBD1,.,TGTGCCAGCAGCTCGGGACAGGGGAGCGGCTACACCTTC,CASSSGQGSGYTF
TRBV12-5,TRBJ2-5,.,.,TGTGCTAGTGCCACCCTATCAGGGGACTCCTGGGAGACCCAGTACTTC,CASATLSGDSWETQYF
TRBV7-2,TRBJ2-5,.,.,TGTGCCAGCAGCCCGGCAGGACTGGGCCGGGAGACCCAGTACTTC,CASSPAGLGRETQYF
TRBV7-2,TRBJ2-1,TRBD2,few,TGTGCCAGCAGCCCGGGACTAGCGGGAGTTGAGCAGTTCTTC,CASSPGLAGVEQFF
TRBV11-3,TRBJ2-7,.,few,TGTGCCAGCAGCCTGGGGGGACCTCTATCCTACGAGCAGTACTTC,CASSLGGPLSYEQYF
TRBV12-3/TRBV12-4,TRBJ1-2,.,many,TGTGCCAGCAGAAGTAACGGAGCTAACTATGGCTACACCTTC,CASRSNGANYGYTF
TRBV15,TRBJ1-2,.,few,TGTGCCACCAGCAGCACACGAGGAGGAGGCTACACCTTC,CATSSTRGGGYTF
TRBV28,TRBJ2-7,.,few,TGTGCCAGCAGTCTTACCGGGACTTCCGAGCAGTACTTC,CASSLTGTSEQYF
TRBV29-1,TRBJ1-3,TRBD1,.,TGCAGCGGAACGACAGGGACAGGCTGGGGAAACACCATATATTTT,CSGTTGTGWGNTIYF
TRBV27,TRBJ2-1,.,.,TGTGCCAGCAGTTTAACACGTAGCGATGAGCAGTTCTTC,CASSLTRSDEQFF
TRBV14,TRBJ2-5,.,few,TGTGCCAGCAGCCAAGTAAGGGGGATCGGGGAGACCCAGTACTTC,CASSQVRGIGETQYF
TRBV19,TRBJ1-3,.,once,TGTGCCAGCCGCTTTCGGACGAGCTCTGGAAACACCATATACTTT,CASRFRTSSGNTIYF
TRBV2,TRBJ2-3,TRBD2,.,TGTGCCAGCTCAGGGGGACTAGCGGGAAGTGGAGATACGCAGTATTTT,CASSGGLAGSGDTQYF
TRBV28,TRBJ1-1,TRBD1,many,TGTGCCAGCAGGGTGACAGGGTACAACACTGAAGCTTTCTTT,CASRVTGYNTEAFF
TRBV3-1,TRBJ2-7,.,many,TGTGCCAGCAGTCCTGGCTGGGTCTACGAGCAGTACTTC,CASSPGWVYEQYF
TRBV20-1,TRBJ2-3,TRBD2,many,TGCAGTGCTAGGAGGCTAGCGGGCTCCACAGATACGCAGTATTTT,CSARRLAGSTDTQYF
TRBV14,TRBJ1-3,TRBD1,.,TGTGCCAGCAGCCAAGTTGGGGACAGGGGGCTTGGAAACACCATATATTTT,CASSQVGDRGLGNTIYF
TRBV5-4,TRBJ2-3,TRBD2,few,TGTGCCAGCAGCTTGGTAGCTGGGGGGGGCACAGATACGCAGTATTTT,CASSLVAGGGTDTQYF
TRBV27,TRBJ2-3,TRBD2,many,TGTGCCAGCAGTTACGGGACTAGAACAGATACGCAGTATTTT,CASSYGTRTDTQYF
TRBV12-3/TRBV12-4,TRBJ2-3,.,few,TGTGCCAGCAGCTTCTGGGTCGGGTCCCCAGATACGCAGTATTTT,CASSFWVGSPDTQYF
TRBV13,TRBJ2-2,TRBD1,.,TGTGCCAGCAGCTACCGGGACAGGGTGCACACCGGGGAGCTGTTTTTT,CASSYRDRVHTGELFF